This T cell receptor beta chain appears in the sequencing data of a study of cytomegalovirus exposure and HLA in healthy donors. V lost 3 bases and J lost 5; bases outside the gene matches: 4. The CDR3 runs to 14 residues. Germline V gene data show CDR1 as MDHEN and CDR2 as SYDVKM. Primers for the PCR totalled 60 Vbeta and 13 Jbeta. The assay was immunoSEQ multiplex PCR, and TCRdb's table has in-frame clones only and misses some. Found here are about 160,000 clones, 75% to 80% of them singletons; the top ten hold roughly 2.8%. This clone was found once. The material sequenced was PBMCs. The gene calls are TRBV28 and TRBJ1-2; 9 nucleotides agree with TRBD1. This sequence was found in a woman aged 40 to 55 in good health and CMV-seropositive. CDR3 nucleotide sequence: TGTGCCAGCAGTTTCGGACAGGGGATATATGGCTACACCTTC. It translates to CASSFGQGIYGYTF.